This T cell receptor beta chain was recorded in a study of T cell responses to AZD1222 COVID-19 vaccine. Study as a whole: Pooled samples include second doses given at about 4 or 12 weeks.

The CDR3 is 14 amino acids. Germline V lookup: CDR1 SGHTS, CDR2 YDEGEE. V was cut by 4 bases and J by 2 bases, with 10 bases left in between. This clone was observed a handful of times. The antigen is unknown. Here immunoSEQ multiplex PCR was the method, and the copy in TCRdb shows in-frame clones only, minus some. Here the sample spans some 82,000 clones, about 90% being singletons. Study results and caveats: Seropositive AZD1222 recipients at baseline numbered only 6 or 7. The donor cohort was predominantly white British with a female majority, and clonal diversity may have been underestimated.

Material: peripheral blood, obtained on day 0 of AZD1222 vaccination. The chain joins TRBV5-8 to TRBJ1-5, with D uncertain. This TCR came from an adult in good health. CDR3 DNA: TGTGCCAGCAGCCACAACGGGGGCAATCAGCCCCAGCATTTT. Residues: CASSHNGGNQPQHF.